The next 21 T cell receptor beta chains were all read from a single sample in a study of shared clonotypes between healthy human individuals. Only in-frame clones appear in the TCRdb table, and some are missing; sequencing was by immunoSEQ multiplex PCR. The sample has about 1 million clones, about 75% seen once. The sample consisted of memory CD4+ T cells sorted from blood. Described subset: CD45RA-negative fraction. The source of these receptors is a young man in good health.

The genes are TRBV9 and TRBJ2-7, with D possibly matching TRBD1 (6 bases). The CDR3 spans 14 residues. The germline gives CDR1 SGDLS, CDR2 YYNGEE. V dropped 2 bases and J dropped 4 bases, with 13 bases sitting between them. The chain's CDR3 is CASSVYGTSYEQYF. CDR3 nucleotides: TGTGCCAGCAGCGTCTACGGGACAAGTTACGAGCAGTACTTC.

On this clone: Other DNA sequences in the sample encode the same CDR3. This chain uses TRBV7-2 with TRBJ1-6; D unclear. The CDR3 spans 14 residues. Between the trimmed V and J ends, which lost 5 bases and 9 bases, there was a span of 14 bases. Germline loops: CDR1 SGHTA, CDR2 FQGNSA. CDR3 DNA sequence: TGTGCCAGCAGCCCGGGCACAGTAGGTTCACCCCTCCACTTT. Residues: CASSPGTVGSPLHF.

The chain employs TRBV5-6 and TRBJ2-1; a possible D gene is TRBD1 (5 bases). This CDR3 has 15 amino acids. The germline V gene encodes CDR1 SGHDT and CDR2 YYEEEE. Deletions cut 0 bases from V and 5 bases from J, with 12 bases between. The CDR3 DNA reads TGTGCCAGCAGCTTGGGAAGGGGTCCGCACAATGAGCAGTTCTTC. Protein: CASSLGRGPHNEQFF.

This clone was observed a few times. J is TRBJ2-4 and V is TRBV15, with 8 positions matching TRBD1. CDR3 size: 16 residues. V shed 0 bases and J 4 bases; nucleotides not matched to a gene: 5. Germline V gives CDR1 LNHNV, CDR2 YYDKDF (reference sequence). CDR3 coding DNA: TGTGCCACCAGCAGAGACTTGGGACAGGATAAAAACATTCAGTACTTC. Amino acids: CATSRDLGQDKNIQYF.

The genes are TRBV28 and TRBJ2-7, with D unclear. V was clipped by 5 bases and J by 2 bases, with 10 bases between them. The CDR3 loop spans 13 amino acids. Germline-derived CDR1 and CDR2 are MDHEN and SYDVKM. The CDR3 coding sequence is TGTGCCAGCAGTCCCTACCCGACCTACGAGCAGTACTTC. Amino acids: CASSPYPTYEQYF.

This clone was detected once. The chain couples TRBV30 to TRBJ2-7; a weak D match, TRBD2 (5 bases). CDR1 and CDR2 (germline): GTSNPN, SVGIG (reference sequence). Trimming removed 0 bases at V and 7 bases at J, with 25 bases between. The CDR3 is 17 residues long. CDR3 nucleotides: TGTGCCTGGAGTGTATCCGGGAAGGGCTATCAACCTAGGGAGCAGTACTTC. This sequence encodes CAWSVSGKGYQPREQYF.

The chain recombines TRBV11-2 with TRBJ1-5, with TRBD1 matching over 8 bases. The CDR3 runs to 13 residues. Germline CDR1 SGHAT, CDR2 FQNNGV. V lost 5 bases, J lost 10 bases, and 7 bases stayed unmatched. CDR3 in amino acids: CASSPQGAEPQHF. Written as DNA, the CDR3 is TGTGCCAGCAGCCCTCAGGGGGCAGAACCCCAGCATTTT. Variable domain in full (rest from reference TRBV11-2 and TRBJ1-5): EAGVAQSPRYKIIEKRQSVAFWCNPISGHATLYWYQQILGQGPKLLIQFQNNGVVDDSQLPKDRFSAERLKGVDSTLKIQPAKLEDSAVYLCASSPQGAEPQHFGDGTRLSIL.

The gene calls are TRBV28 and TRBJ2-7, with D tentatively TRBD1 or TRBD2 (5 bases each). V dropped 3 bases and J dropped 6 bases, with 21 bases sitting between them. The CDR3 is 16 amino acids. Per the germline V gene, CDR1 is MDHEN and CDR2 is SYDVKM. The CDR3 DNA reads TGTGCCAGCAGTTTTAGCGTAGTTCGTAGGGGATCCGAGCAGTACTTC. Encoded protein: CASSFSVVRRGSEQYF.

V and J are TRBV11-2 and TRBJ2-5; a possible D gene is TRBD1 (5 bases). V shed 2 bases and J shed 1 base, with 11 bases lying between them. The CDR3 runs to 15 residues. Looked up from germline, CDR1 is SGHAT and CDR2 is FQNNGV. CDR3 amino acids: CASSLSTGPQETQYF. CDR3 bases: TGTGCCAGCAGCTTAAGTACAGGCCCCCAAGAGACCCAGTACTTC.

This clone occurred many times. V gene TRBV7-9 combines with J gene TRBJ2-1, with 11 bases lining up with TRBD2. Germline assignment: CDR1 SEHNR and CDR2 FQNEAQ (reference sequence). Losses at the gene ends were 4 bases for V and 4 bases for J; bases not matched to a gene: 3. The CDR3 runs 15 residues. Here the CDR3 DNA reads TGTGCCAGCAGCTCAAGACTAGCGGGATACAATGAGCAGTTCTTC. Translated, it gives CASSSRLAGYNEQFF.

This clone was counted many times. The chain carries TRBV12-5 and TRBJ2-3; D possibly corresponds to TRBD1 (8 bases). This CDR3 region has 15 residues. Germline V gene sequence: CDR1 LGHNT, CDR2 FRNRAP. With 5 bases removed from V and 5 bases from J, the gap between germline ends came to 17 bases. The CDR3 reads CASGLGTGGGDTQYF. The CDR3, as DNA: TGTGCTAGTGGTCTAGGGACAGGCGGGGGAGATACGCAGTATTTT. The variable domain in full, completed from reference TRBV12-5 and TRBJ2-3, reads DARVTQTPRHKVTEMGQEVTMRCQPILGHNTVFWYRQTMMQGLELLAYFRNRAPLDDSGMPKDRFSAEMPDATLATLKIQPSEPRDSAVYFCASGLGTGGGDTQYFGPGTRLTVL.

This clone was counted between two and nine times. The chain employs TRBV10-1 and TRBJ2-1, with 12 bases matching TRBD2. The length of the CDR3 is 15 residues. The V gene end was trimmed by 6 bases and the J gene end by 9 bases; junction bases not matched to a gene: 9. Germline loops: CDR1 WNHNN, CDR2 SYGVQD (reference sequence). CDR3 loop: CASSITSGGTGEQFF. The CDR3 DNA follows: TGCGCCAGCAGCATAACTAGCGGGGGGACAGGTGAGCAGTTCTTC.

The V and J genes are TRBV27 and TRBJ2-6; TRBD1 matches at 9 bases. This CDR3 has 16 amino acids. The germline CDR1 and CDR2 sequences are MNHEY and SMNVEV (reference sequence). With 2 bases clipped from V and 8 bases from J, the junction kept 7 bases outside the gene matches. CDR3 nucleotides: TGTGCCAGCAGTTTACGGCCGGGACAGGGATCCAACGTCCTGACTTTC. As protein: CASSLRPGQGSNVLTF.

V gene TRBV10-3 combines with J gene TRBJ1-2; 7 bases match TRBD1. CDR1 is ENHRY, CDR2 SYGVKD, per germline. After removal of 4 bases from V and 4 bases from J, the junction contained 6 bases not matched to a gene. The CDR3 spans 14 residues. The CDR3 DNA follows: TGTGCCATCAGTGCGTCAGGGGGGATCTATGGCTACACCTTC. This gives the protein CAISASGGIYGYTF.

The chain recombines TRBV5-1 with TRBJ1-4; D is unresolved. V was clipped by 5 bases and J by 8 bases, with 19 bases between them. The CDR3 length is 15 residues. In germline, CDR1 is SGHRS, CDR2 YFSETQ. The CDR3 coding sequence is TGCGCCAGCAGTTCGGGCACGCAGGTTTACGAAAAACTGTTTTTT. This translates into CASSSGTQVYEKLFF.

The V call is TRBV30, the J call TRBJ2-5; D is unresolved. The CDR3 has 14 amino acids. CDR1 and CDR2 (germline): GTSNPN, SVGIG (reference sequence). V was cut by 4 bases and J by 5 bases, with 17 bases left in between. CDR3 amino acids: CAWNGWGESETQYF. The CDR3 DNA reads TGTGCCTGGAATGGGTGGGGTGAATCTGAGACCCAGTACTTC.

The chain links TRBV29-1 to TRBJ2-3; TRBD2 agrees at 10 bases. This CDR3 region has 14 residues. Germline assignment: CDR1 SQVTM and CDR2 ANQGSEA. J gave up 4 bases and V 4 bases, and 5 bases lay outside the gene matches. CDR3 in DNA: TGCAGCGTTGGAGGAGCGGGGGGGCCAGATACGCAGTATTTT. As protein: CSVGGAGGPDTQYF.

The V call is TRBV7-8, the J call TRBJ2-2; 8 nucleotides align to TRBD2. The CDR3 is 16 residues long. J lost 4 bases, V lost 4 bases, and 8 bases had no gene match. Germline CDR1 and CDR2: SGHVS and FQNEAQ. The CDR3 protein is CASSSQAGGGTGELFF. CDR3 DNA sequence: TGTGCCAGCAGCTCTCAGGCGGGGGGCGGCACCGGGGAGCTGTTTTTT.

This rearrangement joins TRBV9 to TRBJ1-5, with 7 nucleotides matching TRBD1. Trimming cost V 0 bases and J 4 bases; bases outside gene matches: 4. Per germline, CDR1 SGDLS and CDR2 YYNGEE. The CDR3 sequence is 15 residues long. CDR3 coding DNA: TGTGCCAGCAGCGTAGAGGGACAGCTAAATCAGCCCCAGCATTTT. It specifies CASSVEGQLNQPQHF.

In DNA, the CDR3 is TGTGCCAGCAGTTTTCAGGGCGGCGAGCAGTACTTC. Its protein product is CASSFQGGEQYF. This chain links TRBV27 with TRBJ2-7; a weak D match, TRBD1 (5 bases). The CDR3 sequence is 12 residues long. Trimming cost V 3 bases and J 6 bases, with 9 bases left between them. The germline V gene has CDR1 MNHEY and CDR2 SMNVEV (reference sequence).

The chain combines TRBV6-5 with TRBJ1-1, with 8 positions matching TRBD1. Per the germline V gene, CDR1 is MNHEY and CDR2 is SVGAGI. J gave up 1 base and V 4 bases, and 5 bases lay outside the gene matches. There are 15 residues in the CDR3. The CDR3 DNA reads as TGTGCCAGCAGTTCAACAGGGGGGGCGAACACTGAAGCTTTCTTT. This translates into CASSSTGGANTEAFF.